One T cell receptor beta chain is described in this entry. Read sequence stops 3 residues before the CDR3 end, and the germline J gene provides the missing end. After removal of 4 bases from V and 5 bases from J, the junction contained 7 bases not matched to a gene. The CDR3 has 14 residues. CDR1 is LNHDA and CDR2 is SQIVND in the germline V gene (reference sequence). Unstimulated Tregs (CD4+CD25+CD127-) and CD4+CD25- non-Tregs were sorted from PBMCs. This sample was included in a study of Tregs in tolerant kidney transplant recipients. Background on the study: Recipients received nonmyeloablative bone marrow transplants from related graft donors, with transient mixed chimerism.

Using immunoSEQ multiplex PCR, the repertoire was profiled, and TCRdb retains in-frame clones only, with some absent. The sample table includes tens of thousands of clones. This clonotype was sampled from a human donor who received a combined kidney and bone marrow transplant. The chain links TRBV19 to TRBJ2-7, with TRBD1 matching over 8 bases. The input for sequencing was CD4+ T cells from blood, taken before the transplant. CDR3 DNA (partial): TGTGCCAGTAGTACCTCCGGACAGGGTCACGAG. The encoded protein is CASSTSGQGHE. The entire CDR3 is CASSTSGQGHEQYF.